One T cell receptor beta chain is described in this entry. Antigen: not known. The data belong to a study of early T cells in non-severe SARS-CoV-2 infection. The overall study: The sequenced material was bulk RNA from unsorted whole blood, and its chains were unpaired. The study, taken as a whole, reports: Reliance on VDJdb matching favored anti-spike CD8 responses; private and CD4 specificities were missed.

This CDR3 comprises 15 residues. V dropped 1 base and J dropped 4; count of bases not matched to a gene: 3. Germline V lookup: CDR1 LGHDT, CDR2 YNNKEL (reference sequence). The protocol attached unique molecular identifiers to individual cDNA molecules. Using its own MiXCR run on the 5' RACE reads, TCRdb lists one record per CDR3 protein. The table lists tens of thousands of distinct CDR3 sequences, approximately 5.1% of them singletons, with approximately 25% in the top ten. Material: whole blood. This TCR derives from an adult who was a healthcare worker with PCR-confirmed SARS-CoV-2 infection or an uninfected control (not recorded which). The chain employs TRBV3-1 and TRBJ2-7, with 11 nucleotides matching TRBD2. The CDR3 region has the DNA TGTGCCAGCAGCCAAGCTAGCGGGGGGCGATACGAGCAGTACTTC. Translation: CASSQASGGRYEQYF.